Given below is one TCR beta chain in context. Its matching antigen is unknown. Looked up from germline, CDR1 is LNHDA and CDR2 is SQIVND (reference sequence). Trimming cost V 1 base and J 5 bases, with 17 bases left between them. This CDR3 has 17 residues. This sample was included in a study of shared clonotypes between healthy human individuals. Study outcomes and limitations: All-four-donor shared clonotypes had higher generation probabilities than non-shared clonotypes did. A handful of donors shared about 5% of their naive CD4 clonotypes.

CD45RO-negative, CCR7-positively selected cells formed the naive CD8 fraction, excluding terminally differentiated effector memory CD45RA+ cells. Method: immunoSEQ multiplex PCR; TCRdb's copy keeps in-frame clones and lacks some. The sample includes almost 700,000 clones, about 90% seen only once; the top ten take approximately 22%. The sample was naive CD8+ T cells sorted from blood. The chain joins TRBV19 to TRBJ2-2; D might be TRBD1 (6 bases). This sequence originates from a man aged 25 to 45 in good health. The CDR3 sequence: CASSIGGNAGTTGELFF. CDR3 nucleotides: TGTGCCAGTAGTATAGGGGGGAATGCCGGGACAACCGGGGAGCTGTTTTTT. The full variable domain, its missing parts supplied by reference TRBV19 and TRBJ2-2, is DGGITQSPKYLFRKEGQNVTLSCEQNLNHDAMYWYRQDPGQGLRLIYYSQIVNDFQKGDIAEGYSVSREKKESFPLTVTSAQKNPTAFYLCASSIGGNAGTTGELFFGEGSRLTVL.